The 3 T cell receptor beta chains presented below share a single source sample, sequenced in a study of blood T cells in healthy people across ages. A J-beta primer mix and a sample-barcoded 5' primer were used in a second PCR of about 7 to 12 cycles. TCRdb re-called the 5' RACE reads through MiXCR, storing one row per CDR3 protein. The table records around 1.5 million distinct CDR3 sequences, approximately 59% of them present only once. The sequencing input was blood. The origin of the receptors is a man in his late teens or twenties in good health.

The chain carries TRBV7-8 and TRBJ1-2; TRBD1 matches at 11 bases. Germline loops: CDR1 SGHVS, CDR2 FQNEAQ. Trimming at V came to 0 bases and at J to 6 bases, leaving 12 bases not matched to a gene. The CDR3 sequence is 18 residues long. CDR3 sequence reads: CASSLAWGDRGVRDGYTF. The CDR3 DNA sequence: TGTGCCAGCAGCTTAGCTTGGGGGGACAGGGGGGTTAGGGATGGCTACACCTTC.

The chain combines TRBV12-3 or TRBV12-4 with TRBJ2-5, with 7 bases matching TRBD1. This CDR3 is built from 13 residues. V trimming: 6 bases; J trimming: 7 bases; junction bases outside the gene matches: 8. CDR3 region: CASSRGTVGTQYF. In DNA, the CDR3 is TGTGCCAGCAGCAGGGGGACAGTGGGGACCCAGTACTTC.

This clonotype was picked up a small number of times. The chain has TRBV15 and TRBJ1-2; no firm D call. V lost 0 bases to trimming and J lost 2 bases, with 16 bases between them. Germline V lookup: CDR1 LNHNV, CDR2 YYDKDF (reference sequence). The CDR3 has 17 residues. The CDR3 bases are TGTGCCACCAGCAGAGATCGCGAGGAGGAACAGAACTATGGCTACACCTTC. As protein: CATSRDREEEQNYGYTF.